This TCR beta chain was retrieved from a study of control samples from healthy donors and cancer patients. Only one count was recorded for this clone. The CDR3 totals 15 residues. The V and J ends lost 2 bases and 1 base, in that order; junction bases with no gene match: 3. Germline loops: CDR1 MDHEN, CDR2 SYDVKM. Sequencing used immunoSEQ multiplex PCR; TCRdb keeps in-frame clones, though not all of them. The sample yields around 13,000 clones, 85% to 95% seen once. The J gene is TRBJ1-1, the V gene TRBV28; 8 bases line up with TRBD1. Sample: PBMCs. This receptor was taken from a man older than 75 with lung cancer. The CDR3 DNA sequence: TGTGCCAGCAGTTTACATGGGACAGGGAACACTGAAGCTTTCTTT. It specifies CASSLHGTGNTEAFF.